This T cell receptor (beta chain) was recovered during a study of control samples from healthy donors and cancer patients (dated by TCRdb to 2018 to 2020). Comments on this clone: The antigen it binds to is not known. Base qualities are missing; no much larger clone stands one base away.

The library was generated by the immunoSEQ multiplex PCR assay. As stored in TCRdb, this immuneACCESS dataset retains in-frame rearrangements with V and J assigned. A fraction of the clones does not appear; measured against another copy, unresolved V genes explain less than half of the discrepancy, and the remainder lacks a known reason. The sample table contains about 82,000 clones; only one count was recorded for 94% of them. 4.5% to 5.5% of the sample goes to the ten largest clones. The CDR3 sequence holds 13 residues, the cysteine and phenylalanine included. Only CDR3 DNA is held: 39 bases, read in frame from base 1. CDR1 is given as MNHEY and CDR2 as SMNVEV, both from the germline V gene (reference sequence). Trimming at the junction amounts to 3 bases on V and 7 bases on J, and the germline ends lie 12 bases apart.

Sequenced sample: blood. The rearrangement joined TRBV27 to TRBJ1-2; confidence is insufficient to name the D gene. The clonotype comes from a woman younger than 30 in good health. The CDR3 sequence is CASSFRAFGGYTF. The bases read TGTGCCAGCAGTTTTCGAGCTTTTGGTGGCTACACCTTC.